Shown below are 10 T cell receptor beta chains from a single sample sequenced in a study of spatial heterogeneity in lung cancer (dated by TCRdb to about 2019). Receptors were amplified or captured by 5' RACE. Sequencing was performed on a NextSeq 500. TCRdb redid the processing of the public reads, applying fastp at Q25 and MiXCR, and retained in-frame beta chains. Rows with one shared CDR3 protein collapse into an entry with the most common genes and DNA. Here the sample has around 100,000 distinct CDR3 sequences; under 14% occur a single time. The top ten clones comprise roughly a quarter of the sample. This specimen's time point label, interpreted: blood at routine non-recurrence follow-up after resection. The starting material was PBMCs, obtained at follow-up. The receptors here all came from a female donor with early-stage non-small cell lung cancer.

The rearrangement links TRBV27 to TRBJ2-7, with 7 bases that match TRBD2. The CDR3 runs to 15 residues. Trimming removed 2 bases from V and 0 bases from J; junction bases left unmatched: 4. Per germline, CDR1 MNHEY and CDR2 SMNVEV (reference sequence). This chain's CDR3 is CASSLGRERSYEQYF. Written as DNA, the CDR3 is TGTGCCAGCAGTTTAGGGCGGGAGCGCTCCTACGAGCAGTACTTC.

The V gene is TRBV6-2 or TRBV6-3, the J gene TRBJ2-3; TRBD2 matches 12 bases. This CDR3 contains 17 residues. Unmatched junction bases numbered 12, after V lost 5 bases and J lost 6 bases. Germline V gives CDR1 MNHEY, CDR2 SVGEGT. The chain's CDR3 is CASSTRTSGIRGDTQYF. The CDR3 bases are TGTGCCAGCAGTACCCGGACTAGCGGGATAAGAGGGGATACGCAGTATTTT.

This clonotype has a handful of counts. J is TRBJ2-7 and V is TRBV5-1; TRBD2 matches 13 bases. Germline lookup yields CDR1 SGHRS and CDR2 YFSETQ. The CDR3 consists of 16 residues. J gave up 6 bases and V 4 bases, and 10 bases lay outside the gene matches. CDR3 region: CASSPLAGGQQREQYF. CDR3 DNA: TGCGCCAGCAGCCCACTAGCGGGAGGGCAACAGCGCGAGCAGTACTTC.

The chain employs TRBV20-1 and TRBJ1-5; no definite D call. The CDR3 sequence is 14 residues long. V dropped 5 bases and J dropped 0 bases, with 11 bases sitting between them. The V gene's germline CDR1 is DFQATT and CDR2 SNEGSKA (reference sequence). The CDR3 nucleotides are TGCAGTGCTCCCCTAGGTTCTAGCAATCAGCCCCAGCATTTT. This sequence encodes CSAPLGSSNQPQHF.

About this clonotype: A much larger clone differs from this one at a single base, so this may be a read error. The chain joins TRBV13 to TRBJ2-5; D possibly matches TRBD1 or TRBD2 (5 bases each). CDR1 is PRHDT and CDR2 is FYEKMQ in the germline V gene (reference sequence). This CDR3 has 14 residues. DNA of the CDR3: TGTGCCAGCAGCCCCACCCGGGACGGAGAGACCCGGTACTTC. Protein sequence: CASSPTRDGETRYF. The full variable domain, with the rest looked up from reference TRBV13 and TRBJ2-5, is AAGVIQSPRHLIKEKRETATLKCYPIPRHDTVYWYQQGPGQDPQFLISFYEKMQSDKGSIPDRFSAQQFSDYHSELNMSSLELGDSALYFCASSPTRDGETRYFGPGTRLLVL.

This clonotype has more than one count but fewer than ten. V is TRBV27 and J is TRBJ2-7, with 8 positions matching TRBD2. CDR3 length: 13 amino acids. V was clipped by 9 bases and J by 0 bases; unmatched bases: 4. Germline V CDR1 and CDR2: MNHEY, SMNVEV (reference sequence). For the CDR3, the DNA is TGTGCCAGGTCGGGGGGGGACTCCTACGAGCAGTACGTC. Amino acid sequence: CARSGGDSYEQYV.

In this sample, this clonotype turned up a few times. V usage is TRBV20-1 and J usage is TRBJ1-5; no clear D. Germline loops: CDR1 DFQATT, CDR2 SNEGSKA (reference sequence). This CDR3 is 14 amino acids long. The V gene lost 0 bases and the J gene lost 2 bases, with 8 bases spanning the gap. The CDR3 region is CSARDQGGNQPQHF. CDR3 sequence (DNA): TGCAGTGCTAGAGATCAAGGAGGCAATCAGCCCCAGCATTTT.

The CDR3 nucleotides are TGTGCCAGCAGGGACGGTTTATACGAGCAGTACTTC. Protein product: CASRDGLYEQYF. The chain is built from TRBV2 and TRBJ2-7; D remains ambiguous. V was cut by 6 bases and J by 4 bases, with 10 bases left in between. The CDR3 totals 12 residues. CDR1 and CDR2 (germline): SNHLY, FYNNEI.

A few counts support this clonotype. The V gene is TRBV18, the J gene TRBJ2-5; 8 bases fit TRBD1. Germline trimming cut 1 base from V and 4 bases from J; bases unmatched to any gene: 5. The germline V gene has CDR1 KGHSH and CDR2 LQKENI. The CDR3 contains 15 residues. This CDR3 is CASSPLRGPRETQYF. The CDR3 nucleotides are TGTGCCAGCTCACCACTCAGGGGGCCGAGAGAGACCCAGTACTTC.

The chain combines TRBV3-1 with TRBJ2-7, with a weak D call TRBD1 (6 bases). The germline V and J ends were trimmed by 1 base and 2 bases, with 12 bases remaining between them. Germline V gene data show CDR1 as LGHDT and CDR2 as YNNKEL (reference sequence). The length of the CDR3 is 15 residues. CDR3 sequence (DNA): TGTGCCAGCAGCCAAGCCCAGGGGCCCACCTACGAGCAGTACTTC. Translation gives CASSQAQGPTYEQYF.